These 6 T cell receptor beta chains were sequenced from one sample in a study of post-analysis software for immune sequencing data. Broader study findings: Among five TRBV segments more frequent in patients than controls were TRBV5-6, TRBV5-1 and TRBV20-1.

Carried by the TCR beta cDNA libraries were unique molecular identifiers. TCRdb fed the PCR reads into MiXCR, producing one record per CDR3 protein. The repertoire holds some 690,000 distinct CDR3 sequences, roughly 30% seen once, with roughly 0.57% in the top ten. For these TCRs, the target antigens are not known. The sample was blood. The receptor set was obtained from a girl under 18 with multiple sclerosis.

The chain has TRBV7-2 and TRBJ2-3; tentatively, D is TRBD2 (5 bases). Germline V CDR1 and CDR2: SGHTA, FQGNSA. Trimming removed 7 bases at V and 3 bases at J, with 14 bases between. This CDR3 comprises 14 residues. CDR3 residues: CASKLRGGTDTQYF. The CDR3 DNA follows: TGTGCCAGCAAGCTCCGGGGTGGAACAGATACGCAGTATTTT. The full variable domain, completed using reference TRBV7-2 and TRBJ2-3, is GAGVSQSPSNKVTEKGKDVELRCDPISGHTALYWYRQSLGQGLEFLIYFQGNSAPDKSGLPSDRFSAERTGGSVSTLTIQRTQQEDSAVYLCASKLRGGTDTQYFGPGTRLTVL.

The rearrangement links TRBV4-2 to TRBJ2-2, with 7 bases fitting TRBD1. From germline, CDR1 is LGHNA and CDR2 YNFKEQ. V lost 5 bases, J lost 2 bases, and 5 bases stayed unmatched. The CDR3 length is 15 residues. CDR3 bases: TGTGCCAGCAGCATTGGGACAGTCAACACCGGGGAGCTGTTTTTT. Residues: CASSIGTVNTGELFF.

The V gene is TRBV6-1, the J gene TRBJ2-7; unclear D gene. Germline-derived CDR1 and CDR2 are MNHNS and SASEGT. The CDR3 is made up of 12 amino acids. The V gene lost 0 bases and the J gene lost 7 bases, with 7 bases spanning the gap. CDR3: CASSEAGREQYF. The CDR3 DNA sequence: TGTGCCAGCAGTGAAGCAGGGCGGGAGCAGTACTTC.

The gene calls are TRBV29-1 and TRBJ2-5; weak D call: TRBD2 (5 bases). Germline V gene data show CDR1 as SQVTM and CDR2 as ANQGSEA. The CDR3 is 14 amino acids. The V end lost 7 bases, the J end lost 1 base, and 16 bases lay between the germline ends. CDR3 region: CSAPGAGFQETQYF. CDR3 DNA sequence: TGCAGCGCTCCAGGCGCGGGCTTCCAAGAGACCCAGTACTTC.

The rearrangement links TRBV7-9 to TRBJ1-1; D unclear. The germline CDR1 and CDR2 sequences are SEHNR and FQNEAQ (reference sequence). Deletions cut 3 bases from V and 5 bases from J, with 10 bases between. This CDR3 has 13 amino acids. The CDR3 nucleotides are TGTGCCAGCAGCTTTCTTTCGGGGACTGAAGCTTTCTTT. Residues: CASSFLSGTEAFF. Complete variable domain (other parts from reference TRBV7-9 and TRBJ1-1): DTGVSQNPRHKITKRGQNVTFRCDPISEHNRLYWYRQTLGQGPEFLTYFQNEAQLEKSRLLSDRFSAERPKGSFSTLEIQRTEQGDSAMYLCASSFLSGTEAFFGQGTRLTVV.

The chain recombines TRBV2 with TRBJ1-2, with TRBD1 matching over 7 bases. The CDR3 extends over 15 amino acids. J gave up 2 bases and V 4 bases, and 7 bases lay outside the gene matches. Germline loops: CDR1 SNHLY, CDR2 FYNNEI. As DNA, the CDR3 is TGTGCCAGCAGTGTTGGAGGGGGCGCAAACTATGGCTACACCTTC. This encodes CASSVGGGANYGYTF.